This T cell receptor beta chain derives from a study of a mutant IDH1 vaccine in newly diagnosed glioma. Overall study context: Treated patients, around 60% male and around 40% female, averaged around 40 years of age. Findings and limits, study-wide: Vaccine-induced immune responses were detected in approximately 93% of patients.

As for this clone: Its antigen is still unknown.

Method: immunoSEQ multiplex PCR; TCRdb's copy keeps in-frame clones and lacks some. Found here are about 50,000 clones, more than 80% of them singletons; the top ten hold about 2.5%. Time point in this sample: baseline, week 1 (first vaccination visit). The sample's treatment: pre-vaccination baseline after standard-of-care therapy. Newly diagnosed WHO grade 3 or 4 IDH1-mutant, ATRX-lost astrocytomas were identified in the donors. Trimming took off 7 bases at V and 2 bases at J, with 14 bases between the two ends. Per germline, CDR1 LNHDA and CDR2 SQIVND (reference sequence). CDR3 length: 14 amino acids.

The sample consisted of PBMCs, taken from a glioma patient treated with radiotherapy, temozolomide or both. The receptor was isolated from a man between 40 and 49 years old with glioma. J is TRBJ1-1 and V is TRBV19, with D hard to call. Written as DNA, the CDR3 is TGTGCCAGTATTATTGGCGGAGGAAACACTGAAGCTTTCTTT. Its protein product is CASIIGGGNTEAFF.